This TCR beta chain was recorded in a study of prognosis after radiotherapy for stage I lung cancer. In the study overall: The patient group consisted of more than ten men and over five women whose ages spanned roughly 50 to 90, median about 74 years. Findings and limits, study-wide: It was in patients who developed distant metastases that Shannon entropy after stereotactic body radiation therapy was lower. Divergent TRBV and TRBJ gene usage has reportedly been observed between patients with and without metastases.

On this clonotype itself: Its target is not known.

Germline V gene data show CDR1 as GTSNPN and CDR2 as SVGIG (reference sequence). The CDR3 length is 14 residues. V lost 4 bases to trimming and J lost 2 bases, with 9 bases between them. The genomic DNA TCR beta CDR3 region underwent two rounds of multiplex PCR. The first round of PCR was done with primers that matched each TRBV and TRBJ gene. TCRdb fed the multiplex PCR reads into MiXCR, producing one record per CDR3 protein. Of some 14,000 distinct CDR3 sequences in the sample, approximately 30% are singletons; the top ten hold 13%. The material sequenced was PBMCs, taken before or after stereotactic body radiation therapy (not recorded which). The V gene is TRBV30, the J gene TRBJ2-6; D gene uncertain. This TCR was sampled from a donor over 45 with non-small cell lung cancer. The CDR3, as DNA: TGTGCCTGGAAGGATGGGGCTGGGGCCAACGTCCTGACTTTC. As protein: CAWKDGAGANVLTF.